Only one count was recorded for the clone carrying this T cell receptor beta chain. The data were taken from a study of PD-1 blockade in mismatch repair-deficient tumors. Study summary: Enrolled about 2013-2017, patients had progressing, pretreated mismatch repair-deficient cancers of 12 types.

This CDR3 spans 14 amino acids. Germline values: CDR1 SGHVS, CDR2 FQNEAQ. The V end was cut by 5 bases, the J end by 2 bases, with 12 bases between. Every patient had mismatch repair deficiency by PCR or immunohistochemistry. TCR sequencing covered a few patients who responded to pembrolizumab. Data came from immunoSEQ multiplex PCR; TCRdb stores just in-frame clones and leaves some out. The sample includes 49,000 or so clones, roughly 80% of them seen just once. This chain joins TRBV7-8 and TRBJ2-5; D unclear. The origin of this receptor is an adult with mismatch repair-deficient cancer. The starting material was peripheral blood, obtained approximately 20 weeks after starting pembrolizumab. The CDR3 region is CASSIRLIQETQYF. The CDR3 DNA sequence: TGTGCCAGCAGCATACGTCTAATACAAGAGACCCAGTACTTC.